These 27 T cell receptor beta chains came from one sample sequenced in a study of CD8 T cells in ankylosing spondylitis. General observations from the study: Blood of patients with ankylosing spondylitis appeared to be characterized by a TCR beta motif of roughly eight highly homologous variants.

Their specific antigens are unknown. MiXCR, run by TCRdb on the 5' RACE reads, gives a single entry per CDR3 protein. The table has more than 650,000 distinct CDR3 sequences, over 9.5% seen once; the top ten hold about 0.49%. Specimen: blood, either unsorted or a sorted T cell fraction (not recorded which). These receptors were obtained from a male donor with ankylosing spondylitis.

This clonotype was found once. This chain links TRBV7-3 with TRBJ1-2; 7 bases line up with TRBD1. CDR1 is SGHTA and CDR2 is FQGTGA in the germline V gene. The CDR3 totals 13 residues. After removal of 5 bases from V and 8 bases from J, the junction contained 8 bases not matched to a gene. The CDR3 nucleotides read TGTGCCAGCAGCGAAAGACAGGGTGCCGGCTACACCTTC. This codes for CASSERQGAGYTF. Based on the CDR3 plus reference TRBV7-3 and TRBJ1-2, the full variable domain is GAGVSQTPSNKVTEKGKYVELRCDPISGHTALYWYRQSLGQGPEFLIYFQGTGAADDSGLPNDRFFAVRPEGSVSTLKIQRTERGDSAVYLCASSERQGAGYTFGSGTRLTVV.

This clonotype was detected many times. CDR3 residues: CASSYLDRGGGYTF. The CDR3 DNA follows: TGTGCCAGCAGTTACCTCGACAGGGGTGGTGGCTACACCTTC. V usage is TRBV6-5 and J usage is TRBJ1-2; 8 bases are a match to TRBD1. The CDR3 covers 14 residues. Per the germline V gene, CDR1 is MNHEY and CDR2 is SVGAGI. Trimming took 2 bases from V and 7 from J; bases not matched to a gene: 6.

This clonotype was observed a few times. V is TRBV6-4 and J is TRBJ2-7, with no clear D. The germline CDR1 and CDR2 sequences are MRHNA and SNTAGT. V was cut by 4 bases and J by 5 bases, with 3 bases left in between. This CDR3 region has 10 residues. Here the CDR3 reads CASSAHEQYF. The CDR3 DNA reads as TGTGCCAGCAGTGCACACGAGCAGTACTTC.

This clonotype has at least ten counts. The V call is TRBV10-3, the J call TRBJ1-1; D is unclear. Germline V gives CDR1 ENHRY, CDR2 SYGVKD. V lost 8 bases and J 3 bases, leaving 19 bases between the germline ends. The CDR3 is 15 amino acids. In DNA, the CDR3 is TGTGCCATCCAGAACAATAGAGACCGATACACTGAAGCTTTCTTT. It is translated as CAIQNNRDRYTEAFF.

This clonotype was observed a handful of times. CDR3: CASSFVGMDTQYF. The CDR3, as DNA: TGCGCCAGCTCCTTCGTAGGAATGGATACGCAGTATTTT. The chain couples TRBV10-1 to TRBJ2-3; no clear D. Per germline, CDR1 WNHNN and CDR2 SYGVQD (reference sequence). V lost 8 bases and J 6 bases, leaving 15 bases between the germline ends. The CDR3 has 13 residues.

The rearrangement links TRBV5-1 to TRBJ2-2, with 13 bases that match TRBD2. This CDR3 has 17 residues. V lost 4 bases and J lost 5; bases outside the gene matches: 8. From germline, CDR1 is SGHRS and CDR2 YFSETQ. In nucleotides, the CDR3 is TGCGCCAGCAGCCGCGGACTAGCGGGGGCGGAAACCGGGGAGCTGTTTTTT. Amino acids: CASSRGLAGAETGELFF. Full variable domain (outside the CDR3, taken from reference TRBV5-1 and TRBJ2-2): KAGVTQTPRYLIKTRGQQVTLSCSPISGHRSVSWYQQTPGQGLQFLFEYFSETQRNKGNFPGRFSGRQFSNSRSEMNVSTLELGDSALYLCASSRGLAGAETGELFFGEGSRLTVL.

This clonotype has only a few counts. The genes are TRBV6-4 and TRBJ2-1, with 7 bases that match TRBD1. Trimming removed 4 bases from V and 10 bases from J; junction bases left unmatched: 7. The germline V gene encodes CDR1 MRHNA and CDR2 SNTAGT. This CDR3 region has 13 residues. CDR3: CASSAGQRREQFF. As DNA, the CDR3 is TGTGCCAGCAGTGCGGGACAGAGGCGCGAGCAGTTCTTC.

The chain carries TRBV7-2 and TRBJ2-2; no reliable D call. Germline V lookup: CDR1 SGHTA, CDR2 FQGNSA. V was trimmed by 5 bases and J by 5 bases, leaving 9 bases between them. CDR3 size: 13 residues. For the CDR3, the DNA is TGTGCCAGCAGCCCAGTAGGAACCGGGGAGCTGTTTTTT. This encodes CASSPVGTGELFF. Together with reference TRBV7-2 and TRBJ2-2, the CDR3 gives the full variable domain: GAGVSQSPSNKVTEKGKDVELRCDPISGHTALYWYRQSLGQGLEFLIYFQGNSAPDKSGLPSDRFSAERTGGSVSTLTIQRTQQEDSAVYLCASSPVGTGELFFGEGSRLTVL.

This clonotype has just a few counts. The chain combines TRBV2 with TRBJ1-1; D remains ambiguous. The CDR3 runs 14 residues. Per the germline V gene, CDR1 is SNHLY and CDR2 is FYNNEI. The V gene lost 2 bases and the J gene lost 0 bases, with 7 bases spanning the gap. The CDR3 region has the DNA TGTGCCAGCAGTGAACTGGGGTTGAACACTGAAGCTTTCTTT. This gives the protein CASSELGLNTEAFF. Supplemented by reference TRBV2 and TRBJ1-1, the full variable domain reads EPEVTQTPSHQVTQMGQEVILRCVPISNHLYFYWYRQILGQKVEFLVSFYNNEISEKSEIFDDQFSVERPDGSNFTLKIRSTKLEDSAMYFCASSELGLNTEAFFGQGTRLTVV.

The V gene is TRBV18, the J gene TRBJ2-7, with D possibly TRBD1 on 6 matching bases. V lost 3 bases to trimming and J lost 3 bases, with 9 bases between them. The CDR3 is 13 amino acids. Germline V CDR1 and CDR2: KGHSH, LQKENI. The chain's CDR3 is CASSPGTIYEQYF. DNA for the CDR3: TGTGCCAGCTCACCTGGGACAATCTACGAGCAGTACTTC.

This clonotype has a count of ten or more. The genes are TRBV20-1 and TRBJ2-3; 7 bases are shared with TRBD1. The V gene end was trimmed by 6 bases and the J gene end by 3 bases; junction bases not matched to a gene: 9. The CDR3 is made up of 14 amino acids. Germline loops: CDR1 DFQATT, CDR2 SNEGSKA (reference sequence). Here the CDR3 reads CSAPNRGITDTQYF. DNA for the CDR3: TGCAGTGCCCCAAACAGGGGTATTACAGATACGCAGTATTTT.

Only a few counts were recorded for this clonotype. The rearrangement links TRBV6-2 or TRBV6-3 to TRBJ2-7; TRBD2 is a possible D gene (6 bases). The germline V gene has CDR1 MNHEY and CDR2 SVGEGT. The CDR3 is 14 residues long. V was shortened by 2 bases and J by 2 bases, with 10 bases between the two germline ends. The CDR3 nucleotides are TGTGCCAGCAGTTACCCGGGACTTGCCTACGAGCAGTACTTC. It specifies CASSYPGLAYEQYF.

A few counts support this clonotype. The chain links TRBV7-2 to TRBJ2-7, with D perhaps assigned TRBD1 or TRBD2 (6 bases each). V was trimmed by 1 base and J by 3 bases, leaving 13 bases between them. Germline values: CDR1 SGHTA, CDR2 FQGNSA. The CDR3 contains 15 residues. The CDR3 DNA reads TGTGCCAGCAGCTTAGGTTCGGGGGCAGGCTACGAGCAGTACTTC. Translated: CASSLGSGAGYEQYF.

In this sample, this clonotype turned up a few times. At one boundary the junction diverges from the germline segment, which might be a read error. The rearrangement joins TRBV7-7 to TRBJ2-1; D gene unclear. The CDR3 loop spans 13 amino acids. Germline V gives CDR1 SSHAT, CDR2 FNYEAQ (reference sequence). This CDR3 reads CASSLAGENEQFF. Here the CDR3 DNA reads TGTGCTAGCAGCTTAGCAGGCGAAAATGAGCAGTTCTTC.

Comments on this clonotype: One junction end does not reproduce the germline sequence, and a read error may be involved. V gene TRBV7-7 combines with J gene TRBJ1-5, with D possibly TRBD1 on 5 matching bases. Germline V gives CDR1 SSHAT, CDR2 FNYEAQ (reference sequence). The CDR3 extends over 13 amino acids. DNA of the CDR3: TGTGCTAGCAGTACCGGGGCTAATCAGCCCCAGCATTTT. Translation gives CASSTGANQPQHF.

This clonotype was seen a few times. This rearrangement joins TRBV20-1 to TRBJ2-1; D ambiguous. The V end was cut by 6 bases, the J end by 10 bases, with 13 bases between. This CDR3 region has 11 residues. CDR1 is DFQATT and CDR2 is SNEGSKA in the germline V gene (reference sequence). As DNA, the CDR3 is TGCAGTGCCAAATCCTTTCAAGAGCAGTTCTTC. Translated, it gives CSAKSFQEQFF.

CDR3 sequence: CASSLIAYTEAFF. CDR3 bases: TGTGCCAGCAGCCTGATTGCGTACACTGAAGCTTTCTTT. The V call is TRBV6-2 or TRBV6-3, the J call TRBJ1-1, with D uncertain. The V gene's germline CDR1 is MNHEY and CDR2 SVGEGT. The CDR3 spans 13 residues. Between the trimmed V and J ends, which lost 6 bases and 3 bases, there was a span of 11 bases.

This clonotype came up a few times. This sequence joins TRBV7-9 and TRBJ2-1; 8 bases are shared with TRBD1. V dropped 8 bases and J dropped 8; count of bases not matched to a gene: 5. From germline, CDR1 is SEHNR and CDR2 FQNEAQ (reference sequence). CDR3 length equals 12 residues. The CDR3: CASAGTGYEQFF. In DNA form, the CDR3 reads TGTGCCAGCGCAGGGACAGGCTATGAGCAGTTCTTC. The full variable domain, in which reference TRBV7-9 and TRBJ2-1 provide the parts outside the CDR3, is DTGVSQNPRHKITKRGQNVTFRCDPISEHNRLYWYRQTLGQGPEFLTYFQNEAQLEKSRLLSDRFSAERPKGSFSTLEIQRTEQGDSAMYLCASAGTGYEQFFGPGTRLTVL.

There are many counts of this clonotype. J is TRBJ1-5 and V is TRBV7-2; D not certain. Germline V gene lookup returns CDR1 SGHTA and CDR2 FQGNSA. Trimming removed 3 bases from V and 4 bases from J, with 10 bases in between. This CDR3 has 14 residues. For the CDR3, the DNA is TGTGCCAGCAGCTTGTACGGTAGGAATCAGCCCCAGCATTTT. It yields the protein CASSLYGRNQPQHF.

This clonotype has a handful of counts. CDR3 region: CASINPGEGQPQHF. The DNA for the CDR3 is TGTGCCAGCATCAACCCGGGGGAAGGTCAGCCCCAGCATTTT. The chain is built from TRBV6-2 or TRBV6-3 and TRBJ1-5; a possible D gene is TRBD1 (5 bases). Between the trimmed V and J ends, which lost 7 bases and 6 bases, there was a span of 16 bases. CDR1 and CDR2 from the germline V gene are MNHEY and SVGEGT. This CDR3 spans 14 amino acids.

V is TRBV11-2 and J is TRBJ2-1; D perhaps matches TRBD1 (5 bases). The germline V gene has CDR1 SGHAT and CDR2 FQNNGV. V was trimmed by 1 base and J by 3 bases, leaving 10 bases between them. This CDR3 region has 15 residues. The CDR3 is CASSLGPTGYNEQFF. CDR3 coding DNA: TGTGCCAGCAGCTTAGGTCCAACAGGCTACAATGAGCAGTTCTTC.

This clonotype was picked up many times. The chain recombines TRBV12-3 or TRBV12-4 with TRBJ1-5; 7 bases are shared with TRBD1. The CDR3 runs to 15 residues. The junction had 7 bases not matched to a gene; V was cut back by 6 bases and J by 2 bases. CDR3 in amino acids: CASSPDRAGNQPQHF. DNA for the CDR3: TGTGCCAGCAGCCCAGACAGGGCCGGCAATCAGCCCCAGCATTTT.

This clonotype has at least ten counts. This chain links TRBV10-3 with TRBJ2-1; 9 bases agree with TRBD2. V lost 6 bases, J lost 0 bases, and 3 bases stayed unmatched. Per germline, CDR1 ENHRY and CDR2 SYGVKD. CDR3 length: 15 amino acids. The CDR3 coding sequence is TGTGCCATCAGAAGGACTAGCGACTCCTACAATGAGCAGTTCTTC. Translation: CAIRRTSDSYNEQFF.

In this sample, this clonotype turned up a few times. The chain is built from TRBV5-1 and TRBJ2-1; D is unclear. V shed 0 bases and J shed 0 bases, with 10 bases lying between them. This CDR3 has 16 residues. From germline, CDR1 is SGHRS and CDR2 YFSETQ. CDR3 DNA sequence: TGCGCCAGCAGCTTGGTGGGCGCCAGCTCCTACAATGAGCAGTTCTTC. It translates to CASSLVGASSYNEQFF. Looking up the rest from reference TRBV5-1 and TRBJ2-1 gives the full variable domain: KAGVTQTPRYLIKTRGQQVTLSCSPISGHRSVSWYQQTPGQGLQFLFEYFSETQRNKGNFPGRFSGRQFSNSRSEMNVSTLELGDSALYLCASSLVGASSYNEQFFGPGTRLTVL.

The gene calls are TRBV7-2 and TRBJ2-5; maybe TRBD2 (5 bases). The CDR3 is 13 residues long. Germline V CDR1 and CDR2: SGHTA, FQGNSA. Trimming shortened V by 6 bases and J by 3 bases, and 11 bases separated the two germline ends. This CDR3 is CASRDSAKETQYF. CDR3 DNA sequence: TGTGCCAGCAGAGATAGCGCGAAAGAGACCCAGTACTTC.

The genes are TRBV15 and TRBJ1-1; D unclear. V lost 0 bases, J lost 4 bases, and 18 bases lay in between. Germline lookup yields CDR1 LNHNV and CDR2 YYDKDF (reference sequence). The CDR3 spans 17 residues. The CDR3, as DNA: TGTGCCACCAGCAGAGATAGGAATCCTCTCTGGGGCACTGAAGCTTTCTTT. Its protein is CATSRDRNPLWGTEAFF.

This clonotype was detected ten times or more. The CDR3 protein is CANTSGRGPDTQYF. CDR3 coding DNA: TGCGCTAACACTAGCGGGAGGGGCCCAGATACGCAGTATTTT. The chain links TRBV5-1 to TRBJ2-3; TRBD2 aligns across 13 bases. The CDR3 loop spans 14 amino acids. From germline, CDR1 is SGHRS and CDR2 YFSETQ.